A single sample is the source of the 21 T cell receptor beta chains below, sequenced in a study of blood T cell repertoires in COVID-19. Sequencing used immunoSEQ multiplex PCR; TCRdb keeps in-frame clones, though not all of them. The sample lists about 140,000 clones, about 86% occurring once. Sequenced: peripheral blood. These receptors all come from a woman aged 55 to 70 with acute or convalescent COVID-19.

This clone was recorded only once. The chain employs TRBV4-1 and TRBJ1-5, with no clear D. The germline CDR1 and CDR2 sequences are MGHRA and YSYEKL. CDR3 length: 13 amino acids. The germline V and J ends were trimmed by 3 bases and 3 bases, with 6 bases remaining between them. The CDR3 reads CASSHELNQPQHF. In nucleotides, the CDR3 is TGCGCCAGCAGCCATGAACTCAATCAGCCCCAGCATTTT.

As for this clone: At one end, the junction sequence differs from germline, possibly due to a read error. The chain employs TRBV2 and TRBJ1-5; D not resolved. Germline values: CDR1 SNHLY, CDR2 FYNNEI. The CDR3 sequence is 13 residues long. The CDR3 DNA reads TGTGCGAGCACGAGGGAGGTCAATCAGCCCCAGCATTTT. Translation: CASTREVNQPQHF.

This chain joins TRBV11-3 and TRBJ1-6; no definite D call. This CDR3 has 15 amino acids. V was pared by 1 base and J by 14 bases, with 18 bases between. In germline, CDR1 is SGHNT, CDR2 YENEEA. CDR3 nucleotides: TGTGCCAGCAGCTTAGGACGGAACATCGAGAGGGCCCTCCACTTT. Its translation is CASSLGRNIERALHF. Filled out from reference TRBV11-3 and TRBJ1-6, the complete variable domain reads EAGVVQSPRYKIIEKKQPVAFWCNPISGHNTLYWYLQNLGQGPELLIRYENEEAVDDSQLPKDRFSAERLKGVDSTLKIQPAELGDSAVYLCASSLGRNIERALHFGNGTRLTVT.

The chain joins TRBV5-1 to TRBJ1-2; D unclear. The CDR3 contains 13 residues. V dropped 0 bases and J dropped 4 bases, with 7 bases sitting between them. From germline, CDR1 is SGHRS and CDR2 YFSETQ. CDR3 bases: TGCGCCAGCAGCTTGGACAGCTCCTATGGCTACACCTTC. This codes for CASSLDSSYGYTF. Drawing the rest from reference TRBV5-1 and TRBJ1-2, the complete variable domain is KAGVTQTPRYLIKTRGQQVTLSCSPISGHRSVSWYQQTPGQGLQFLFEYFSETQRNKGNFPGRFSGRQFSNSRSEMNVSTLELGDSALYLCASSLDSSYGYTFGSGTRLTVV.

This clone was observed a single time. The V gene is TRBV6-1, the J gene TRBJ2-1, with a possible D match to TRBD1 (6 bases). The V end was cut by 1 base, the J end by 5 bases, with 12 bases between. Germline lookup yields CDR1 MNHNS and CDR2 SASEGT. There are 15 residues in the CDR3. The chain's CDR3 is CASSEVTGTNNEQFF. DNA of the CDR3: TGTGCCAGCAGTGAAGTAACAGGGACAAACAATGAGCAGTTCTTC.

The chain employs TRBV5-4 and TRBJ1-1; 9 nucleotides line up with TRBD1. After removal of 4 bases from V and 4 bases from J, the junction contained 20 bases not matched to a gene. This CDR3 is built from 19 residues. Germline V lookup: CDR1 SGHNT, CDR2 YYREEE (reference sequence). CDR3 in amino acids: CASSPQRWGQGGRGTEAFF. CDR3 nucleotides: TGTGCCAGCAGCCCCCAGAGGTGGGGACAGGGAGGGCGTGGCACTGAAGCTTTCTTT.

The chain couples TRBV5-1 to TRBJ1-1, with D tentatively TRBD1 (5 bases). Trimming left V 4 bases short and J 0 bases short, with 10 bases between. CDR1 and CDR2 from the germline V gene are SGHRS and YFSETQ. The CDR3 contains 14 residues. This CDR3 reads CASSASGMNTEAFF. The CDR3, as DNA: TGCGCCAGCAGCGCGTCAGGGATGAACACTGAAGCTTTCTTT.

V gene TRBV28 combines with J gene TRBJ2-3; D is undetermined. V lost 5 bases and J lost 0, with 3 bases in between. This CDR3 spans 12 amino acids. Germline CDR1 and CDR2: MDHEN and SYDVKM. The CDR3 spells CASSPSTDTQYF. CDR3 sequence (DNA): TGTGCCAGCAGTCCAAGCACAGATACGCAGTATTTT.

The chain has TRBV7-9 and TRBJ2-1; D gene unclear. The germline V and J ends were trimmed by 1 base and 4 bases, with 8 bases remaining between them. The CDR3 contains 14 residues. Germline CDR1 and CDR2: SEHNR and FQNEAQ (reference sequence). CDR3 region: CASSLESRYNEQFF. The CDR3 DNA sequence: TGTGCCAGCAGCTTAGAGTCACGGTACAATGAGCAGTTCTTC.

This chain links TRBV6-4 with TRBJ2-3; 10 bases line up with TRBD2. V lost 4 bases to trimming and J lost 0 bases; unmatched junction nucleotides: 4. This CDR3 has 16 amino acids. Looked up from germline, CDR1 is MRHNA and CDR2 is SNTAGT. CDR3 DNA sequence: TGTGCCAGCAGTGTAGTAGCGGGGGGTAGCACAGATACGCAGTATTTT. This gives the protein CASSVVAGGSTDTQYF.

J is TRBJ2-3 and V is TRBV24-1, with 13 bases identical to TRBD2. Germline CDR1 reads KGHDR; CDR2 reads SFDVKD. The CDR3 runs 16 residues. J lost 6 bases, V lost 10 bases, and 12 bases had no gene match. The DNA of the CDR3 is TGTGCCACAAGTAACGGACTAGCGGGGGCGGGGGATACGCAGTATTTT. This translates into CATSNGLAGAGDTQYF.

CDR3 coding DNA: TGTGCCAGCAGATCTACTCAGGGCTATGGCTACACCTTC. It codes for CASRSTQGYGYTF. This chain joins TRBV12-3 or TRBV12-4 and TRBJ1-2; D possibly corresponds to TRBD1 (5 bases). V was cut by 6 bases and J by 4 bases, with 12 bases left in between. This CDR3 has 13 amino acids.

V usage is TRBV2 and J usage is TRBJ2-7, with D uncertain. The CDR3 length is 12 residues. Germline assignment: CDR1 SNHLY and CDR2 FYNNEI. V shed 4 bases and J shed 4 bases, with 8 bases lying between them. CDR3 amino acids: CASSVTGYEQYF. The CDR3 DNA reads TGTGCCAGCAGTGTGACCGGGTACGAGCAGTACTTC.

The gene calls are TRBV7-8 and TRBJ2-1, with 9 bases fitting TRBD2. Germline CDR1 and CDR2: SGHVS and FQNEAQ. V dropped 0 bases and J dropped 7; count of bases not matched to a gene: 7. This CDR3 is 16 amino acids long. This chain's CDR3 is CASSLATAGGGNEQFF. The DNA for the CDR3 is TGTGCCAGCAGCTTAGCGACAGCGGGGGGCGGAAATGAGCAGTTCTTC.

This clone was picked up a small number of times. The chain carries TRBV11-2 and TRBJ1-6, with 7 bases identical to TRBD1. The CDR3 totals 14 residues. J gave up 6 bases and V 5 bases, and 4 bases lay outside the gene matches. The germline gives CDR1 SGHAT, CDR2 FQNNGV. CDR3 DNA: TGTGCCAGCAGCCGAGACAGGGCTAATTCACCCCTCCACTTT. Protein product: CASSRDRANSPLHF.

The chain uses TRBV28 and TRBJ1-2; D unclear. The germline CDR1 and CDR2 sequences are MDHEN and SYDVKM. The length of the CDR3 is 16 residues. V was shortened by 1 base and J by 6 bases, with 18 bases between the two germline ends. DNA for the CDR3: TGTGCCAGCAGTTTATTAACGGGGATATGGGCCGATGGCTACACCTTC. It encodes CASSLLTGIWADGYTF.

V gene TRBV6-5 combines with J gene TRBJ1-5; 7 nucleotides agree with TRBD1. CDR1 and CDR2 (germline): MNHEY, SVGAGI. Unmatched junction bases numbered 8, after V lost 6 bases and J lost 3 bases. This CDR3 is 15 amino acids long. DNA for the CDR3: TGTGCCAGCAGCGTGGGACAGCTCCCCAATCAGCCCCAGCATTTT. This sequence encodes CASSVGQLPNQPQHF.

The V gene is TRBV12-5, the J gene TRBJ2-3; 10 nucleotides agree with TRBD2. This CDR3 contains 17 residues. Germline lookup yields CDR1 LGHNT and CDR2 FRNRAP. Trimming at V came to 1 base and at J to 2 bases, leaving 6 bases not matched to a gene. CDR3 in DNA: TGTGCTAGTGGTTTGGCCCTACTAGCGGGGTTCACAGATACGCAGTATTTT. It encodes CASGLALLAGFTDTQYF. The whole variable domain, filled in from reference TRBV12-5 and TRBJ2-3, reads DARVTQTPRHKVTEMGQEVTMRCQPILGHNTVFWYRQTMMQGLELLAYFRNRAPLDDSGMPKDRFSAEMPDATLATLKIQPSEPRDSAVYFCASGLALLAGFTDTQYFGPGTRLTVL.

The rearrangement links TRBV30 to TRBJ2-1; tentative D call: TRBD2 (5 bases). Germline CDR1 GTSNPN, CDR2 SVGIG (reference sequence). The CDR3 is 12 amino acids. Trimming shortened V by 0 bases and J by 7 bases, and 7 bases separated the two germline ends. The DNA of the CDR3 is TGTGCCTGGAGTGTCGGGGAAAATGAGCAGTTCTTC. Protein: CAWSVGENEQFF.

This chain uses TRBV7-9 with TRBJ2-1; tentatively, D is TRBD2 (6 bases). CDR3 size: 15 residues. Germline loops: CDR1 SEHNR, CDR2 FQNEAQ (reference sequence). Trimming pared 5 bases from V and 0 bases from J, leaving 11 bases between. The CDR3 region is CASSPGVSSYNEQFF. The CDR3 DNA sequence: TGTGCCAGCAGCCCGGGAGTTAGCTCCTACAATGAGCAGTTCTTC. Drawing the rest from reference TRBV7-9 and TRBJ2-1, the complete variable domain is DTGVSQNPRHKITKRGQNVTFRCDPISEHNRLYWYRQTLGQGPEFLTYFQNEAQLEKSRLLSDRFSAERPKGSFSTLEIQRTEQGDSAMYLCASSPGVSSYNEQFFGPGTRLTVL.

The V gene is TRBV7-8, the J gene TRBJ2-7; D ambiguous. The V gene lost 3 bases and the J gene lost 2 bases, with 11 bases spanning the gap. CDR1 is SGHVS, CDR2 FQNEAQ, per germline. CDR3 length: 14 residues. CDR3 in DNA: TGTGCCAGCAGCTTGACATCCACCACCTACGAGCAGTACTTC. Protein product: CASSLTSTTYEQYF.